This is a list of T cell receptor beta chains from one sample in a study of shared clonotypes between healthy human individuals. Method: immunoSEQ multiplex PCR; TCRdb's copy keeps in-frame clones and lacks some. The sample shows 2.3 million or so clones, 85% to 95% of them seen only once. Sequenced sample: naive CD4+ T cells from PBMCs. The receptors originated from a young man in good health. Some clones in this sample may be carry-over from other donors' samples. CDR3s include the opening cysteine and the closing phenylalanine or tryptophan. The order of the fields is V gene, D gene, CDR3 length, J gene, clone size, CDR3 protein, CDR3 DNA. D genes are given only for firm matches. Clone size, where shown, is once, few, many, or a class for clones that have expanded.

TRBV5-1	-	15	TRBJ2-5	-	CASSAIGGSGETQYF	TGCGCCAGCAGCGCGATAGGGGGGAGCGGAGAGACCCAGTACTTC
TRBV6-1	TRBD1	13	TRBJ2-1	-	CASSEDRGHEQFF	TGTGCCAGCAGTGAGGACAGGGGCCATGAGCAGTTCTTC
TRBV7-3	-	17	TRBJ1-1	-	CASRPFSGGGMNTEAFF	TGTGCCAGCAGACCCTTTTCCGGCGGGGGAATGAACACTGAAGCTTTCTTT
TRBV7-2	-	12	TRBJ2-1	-	CASSPSVTEQFF	TGTGCCAGCAGCCCCTCGGTCACTGAGCAGTTCTTC
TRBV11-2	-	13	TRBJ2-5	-	CASSLAGTETQYF	TGTGCCAGCAGCTTAGCAGGGACGGAGACCCAGTACTTC
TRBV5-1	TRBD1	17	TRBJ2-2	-	CASGPRLRDRATGELFF	TGCGCCAGTGGCCCCCGACTCCGGGACAGGGCCACCGGGGAGCTGTTTTTT
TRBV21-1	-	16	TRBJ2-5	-	CASSKAAGQGGETQYF	TGTGCCAGCAGCAAAGCTGCGGGACAGGGAGGAGAGACCCAGTACTTC
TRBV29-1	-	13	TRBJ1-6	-	CSVAGGVNSPLHF	TGCAGCGTTGCTGGGGGCGTGAATTCACCCCTCCACTTT
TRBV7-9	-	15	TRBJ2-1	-	CASSLVQGWYNEQFF	TGTGCCAGCAGCTTAGTTCAGGGGTGGTACAATGAGCAGTTCTTC
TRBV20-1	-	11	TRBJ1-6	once	CSARAGTPLHF	TGCAGTGCTAGAGCCGGGACACCTCTCCACTTT
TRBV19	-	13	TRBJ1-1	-	CASTQAGGTEAFF	TGTGCCAGTACTCAGGCCGGGGGAACTGAAGCTTTCTTT
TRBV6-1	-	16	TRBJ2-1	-	CASSETVAPEYNEQFF	TGTGCCAGCAGTGAAACAGTTGCACCAGAGTACAATGAGCAGTTCTTC
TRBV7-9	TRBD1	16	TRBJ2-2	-	CASSSSGTANTGELFF	TGTGCCAGCAGCTCCTCCGGGACAGCCAACACCGGGGAGCTGTTTTTT
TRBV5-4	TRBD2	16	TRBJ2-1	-	CASSLEISGREGEQFF	TGTGCCAGCAGCTTGGAGATTAGCGGGAGAGAGGGGGAGCAGTTCTTC
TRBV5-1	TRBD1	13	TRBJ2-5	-	CASSPGGSETQYF	TGCGCCAGCAGCCCAGGGGGTTCCGAGACCCAGTACTTC
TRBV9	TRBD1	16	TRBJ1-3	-	CASSPQDRSSGNTIYF	TGTGCCAGCAGCCCTCAGGACAGGAGCTCTGGAAACACCATATATTTT
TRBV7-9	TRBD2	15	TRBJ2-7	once	CASSPWTSGISGQYF	TGTGCCAGCAGCCCCTGGACTAGCGGGATTAGTGGGCAGTACTTC
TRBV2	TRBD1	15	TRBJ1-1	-	CASSRDRGPNTEAFF	TGTGCCAGCAGTAGGGACAGGGGCCCGAACACTGAAGCTTTCTTT
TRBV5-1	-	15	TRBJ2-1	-	CASSLRGLGFNEQFF	TGCGCCAGCAGCTTGAGAGGACTGGGCTTCAATGAGCAGTTCTTC
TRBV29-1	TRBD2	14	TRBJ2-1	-	CSVGGLAGVYEQFF	TGCAGCGTTGGAGGACTAGCGGGAGTCTATGAGCAGTTCTTC
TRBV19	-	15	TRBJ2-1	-	CASRGAGLSYNEQFF	TGTGCCAGTAGGGGAGCGGGTCTCTCCTACAATGAGCAGTTCTTC
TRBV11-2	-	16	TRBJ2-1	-	CASSLVQRPLYNEQFF	TGTGCCAGCAGCTTAGTGCAGCGGCCCCTTTACAATGAGCAGTTCTTC
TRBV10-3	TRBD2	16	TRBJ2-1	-	CAISRAWTSGKNEQFF	TGTGCCATCAGTCGAGCCTGGACTAGCGGGAAGAATGAGCAGTTCTTC
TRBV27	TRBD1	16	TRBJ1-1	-	CASSPLRGGGTLEAFF	TGTGCCAGCAGTCCTCTCAGGGGGGGAGGGACCCTTGAAGCTTTCTTT
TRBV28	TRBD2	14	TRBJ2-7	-	CATSTSGITREQYF	TGTGCCACCTCTACTAGCGGGATTACTAGGGAGCAGTACTTC
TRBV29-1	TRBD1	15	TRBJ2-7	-	CSVQRLGQGRYEQYF	TGCAGCGTTCAACGACTCGGACAGGGGCGCTACGAGCAGTACTTC
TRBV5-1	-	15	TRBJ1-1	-	CASSFASGGNTEAFF	TGCGCCAGCAGCTTTGCTTCGGGGGGCAACACTGAAGCTTTCTTT
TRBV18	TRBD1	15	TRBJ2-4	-	CASSPGRDRGNIQYF	TGTGCCAGCTCACCAGGACGGGACAGGGGAAACATTCAGTACTTC
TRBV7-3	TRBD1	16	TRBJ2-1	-	CASSLGPGQGDNEQFF	TGTGCCAGCAGCTTAGGTCCGGGACAGGGAGACAATGAGCAGTTCTTC
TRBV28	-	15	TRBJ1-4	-	CASSFLSGPNEKLFF	TGTGCCAGCAGTTTTTTGTCAGGGCCTAATGAAAAACTGTTTTTT
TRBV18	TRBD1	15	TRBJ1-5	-	CASSPPGQGNQPQHF	TGTGCCAGCTCACCCCCGGGACAGGGCAATCAGCCCCAGCATTTT
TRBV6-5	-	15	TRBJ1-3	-	CASSSGAQGGNTIYF	TGTGCCAGCAGTTCCGGGGCCCAAGGGGGAAACACCATATATTTT
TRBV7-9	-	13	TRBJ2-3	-	CASSLVSTDTQYF	TGTGCCAGCAGCTTAGTGTCCACAGATACGCAGTATTTT
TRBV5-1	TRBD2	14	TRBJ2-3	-	CASSFASGTDTQYF	TGCGCCAGCAGCTTTGCTAGCGGAACAGATACGCAGTATTTT
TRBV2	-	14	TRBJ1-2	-	CASRVSGGLSGYTF	TGTGCCAGCCGTGTCTCGGGGGGGCTGAGCGGCTACACCTTC
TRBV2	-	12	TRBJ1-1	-	CASQGSGTEAFF	TGTGCCAGCCAGGGGAGCGGCACTGAAGCTTTCTTT
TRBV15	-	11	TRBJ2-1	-	CATGAYNEQFF	TGTGCCACCGGTGCATACAATGAGCAGTTCTTC
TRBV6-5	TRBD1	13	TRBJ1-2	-	CASSSRQGGGYTF	TGTGCCAGCAGCTCGCGACAGGGAGGCGGCTACACCTTC
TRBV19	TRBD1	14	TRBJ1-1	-	CASSTGQGNTEAFF	TGTGCCAGTAGTACAGGACAGGGGAACACTGAAGCTTTCTTT
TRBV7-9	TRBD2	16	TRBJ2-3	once	CASSFEREWGTDTQYF	TGTGCCAGCAGCTTCGAGCGGGAGTGGGGCACAGATACGCAGTATTTT
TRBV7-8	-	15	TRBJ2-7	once	CASSPSGTSSYEQYF	TGTGCCAGCAGCCCGTCCGGGACCAGCTCCTACGAGCAGTACTTC
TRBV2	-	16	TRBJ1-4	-	CASSNEPGDSNEKLFF	TGTGCCAGCTCAAACGAACCGGGGGATAGCAATGAAAAACTGTTTTTT
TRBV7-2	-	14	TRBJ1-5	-	CASSLFAGTQPQHF	TGTGCCAGCAGCTTATTCGCGGGCACTCAGCCCCAGCATTTT
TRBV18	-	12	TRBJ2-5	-	CASSPGVETQYF	TGTGCCAGCTCCCCAGGGGTAGAGACCCAGTACTTC
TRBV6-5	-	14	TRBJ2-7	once	CASSYGFTGYEQYF	TGTGCCAGCAGTTACGGGTTTACAGGCTACGAGCAGTACTTC
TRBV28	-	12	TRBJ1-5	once	CASGLGDQPQHF	TGTGCCAGCGGCCTCGGGGATCAGCCCCAGCATTTT